The 30 T cell receptor beta chains below all came from one sample that was sequenced in a study of identical twins. Each CDR3 protein is one row after TCRdb ran MiXCR on the 5' RACE reads. The table records roughly 750,000 distinct CDR3 sequences, 21% of them present only once. The sample was also reused in another study, on T cells expressing NK-cell markers.

Input material: PBMCs. The receptors come from a young woman in good health.

This clonotype was counted between two and nine times. The chain couples TRBV12-3 or TRBV12-4 to TRBJ1-3; a possible D gene is TRBD1 (5 bases). The CDR3 is made up of 15 amino acids. Between the trimmed V and J ends, which lost 6 bases and 0 bases, there was a span of 12 bases. The CDR3 sequence is CASRGLWGSGNTIYF. CDR3 in DNA: TGTGCCAGCAGGGGACTCTGGGGCTCTGGAAACACCATATATTTT.

This clonotype was seen at least ten times. The gene calls are TRBV20-1 and TRBJ2-2; perhaps TRBD2 as D (6 bases). Germline V CDR1 and CDR2: DFQATT, SNEGSKA (reference sequence). With 2 bases removed from V and 9 bases from J, the gap between germline ends came to 10 bases. The CDR3 is made up of 12 amino acids. In nucleotides, the CDR3 is TGCAGTGCTAGACGGGAGCACCGGGAGCTGTTTTTT. This sequence encodes CSARREHRELFF.

This clonotype was recorded a few times. The gene calls are TRBV4-3 and TRBJ2-3, with a weak D call TRBD1 (5 bases). The CDR3 length is 14 residues. From germline, CDR1 is LGHNA and CDR2 YSLEER. V was pared by 0 bases and J by 4 bases, with 8 bases between. The CDR3 loop is CASSQEGASDTQYF. Here the CDR3 DNA reads TGCGCCAGCAGCCAAGAAGGGGCATCAGATACGCAGTATTTT.

The chain couples TRBV20-1 to TRBJ2-7; maybe TRBD1 (5 bases). The CDR3 sequence is 12 residues long. V was clipped by 3 bases and J by 2 bases, with 8 bases between them. Germline CDR1 is DFQATT and CDR2 is SNEGSKA (reference sequence). CDR3 nucleotides: TGCAGTGCTAGCAGGGATACCTACGAGCAGTACTTC. Residues: CSASRDTYEQYF.

This clonotype was seen a handful of times. The chain is built from TRBV5-1 and TRBJ2-7, with 9 bases identical to TRBD1. The V gene end was trimmed by 3 bases and the J gene end by 6 bases; junction bases not matched to a gene: 7. Per germline, CDR1 SGHRS and CDR2 YFSETQ. There are 14 residues in the CDR3. The CDR3 spells CASSYVGTGFEQYF. As DNA, the CDR3 is TGCGCCAGCAGCTATGTAGGGACAGGGTTCGAGCAGTACTTC.

There are a few counts of this clonotype. The chain combines TRBV7-9 with TRBJ2-7; D not certain. The germline V gene has CDR1 SEHNR and CDR2 FQNEAQ (reference sequence). The CDR3 covers 14 residues. Trimming shortened V by 2 bases and J by 1 base, and 9 bases separated the two germline ends. CDR3 nucleotides: TGTGCCAGCAGCTTAACGCTGGAATCCTACGAGCAGTACTTC. It specifies CASSLTLESYEQYF.

This clonotype showed up just a few times. The CDR3 spells CSVVVTLNTGELFF. The CDR3 coding sequence is TGCAGCGTTGTGGTGACACTGAACACCGGGGAGCTGTTTTTT. The chain joins TRBV29-1 to TRBJ2-2; D gene unclear. CDR1 and CDR2 (germline): SQVTM, ANQGSEA. The CDR3 runs to 14 residues. V was shortened by 4 bases and J by 1 base, with 10 bases between the two germline ends.

This clonotype was picked up a small number of times. The chain is built from TRBV4-2 and TRBJ1-2; the D is unclear. Germline V gives CDR1 LGHNA, CDR2 YNFKEQ. V lost 1 base and J lost 4, with 13 bases in between. The CDR3 runs 15 residues. This CDR3 reads CASSQGRVTGYGYTF. The CDR3 coding sequence is TGTGCCAGCAGCCAAGGGAGGGTGACTGGCTATGGCTACACCTTC.

In this sample, this clonotype turned up a few times. The gene calls are TRBV9 and TRBJ2-1, with D uncertain. Germline-derived CDR1 and CDR2 are SGDLS and YYNGEE. This CDR3 region has 14 residues. V gave up 0 bases and J gave up 7 bases, with 11 bases separating them. CDR3 region: CASSVALWANEQFF. The CDR3 DNA reads as TGTGCCAGCAGCGTAGCTTTGTGGGCAAATGAGCAGTTCTTC.

V gene TRBV5-6 combines with J gene TRBJ1-4; a possible D gene is TRBD1 (6 bases). Germline V gene lookup returns CDR1 SGHDT and CDR2 YYEEEE. CDR3 size: 17 residues. Trimming removed 2 bases from V and 2 bases from J, with 16 bases in between. CDR3 amino acids: CASSLSKTGKTNEKLFF. CDR3 coding DNA: TGTGCCAGCAGCTTATCTAAAACAGGGAAGACTAATGAAAAACTGTTTTTT.

This clonotype appeared a few times. V and J are TRBV12-3 or TRBV12-4 and TRBJ2-3; D possibly uses TRBD1 or TRBD2 (5 bases each). The CDR3 is 14 amino acids. The V end lost 4 bases, the J end lost 4 bases, and 12 bases lay between the germline ends. CDR3 amino acids: CASSYGAGADTQYF. CDR3 DNA sequence: TGTGCCAGCAGTTACGGGGCTGGTGCAGATACGCAGTATTTT.

This chain joins TRBV5-4 and TRBJ2-1; D unclear. There are 14 residues in the CDR3. Deletions cut 0 bases from V and 5 bases from J, with 9 bases between. The germline CDR1 and CDR2 sequences are SGHNT and YYREEE (reference sequence). The CDR3 bases are TGTGCCAGCAGCTTGGTCGCAACGGACAATGAGCAGTTCTTC. Translated, it gives CASSLVATDNEQFF.

The genes are TRBV29-1 and TRBJ1-5; tentative D call: TRBD1 (6 bases). V was clipped by 7 bases and J by 1 base, with 14 bases between them. CDR3 length: 14 residues. The germline gives CDR1 SQVTM, CDR2 ANQGSEA. The CDR3 region has the DNA TGCAGCGCCAGAAAGACAGGAAGCAATCAGCCCCAGCATTTT. Translation: CSARKTGSNQPQHF.

This clonotype was detected only a few times. The chain combines TRBV7-2 with TRBJ1-6, with D hard to call. Trimming took off 5 bases at V and 14 bases at J, with 22 bases between the two ends. Germline lookup yields CDR1 SGHTA and CDR2 FQGNSA. There are 15 residues in the CDR3. The CDR3 DNA reads as TGTGCCAGCAGCGAGTGGGCCCGGGAGAGGGAAACCCTCCACTTT. It specifies CASSEWARERETLHF.

This clonotype has ten or more counts. The chain uses TRBV29-1 and TRBJ2-1, with D perhaps TRBD1 (5 bases). This CDR3 comprises 13 residues. The V and J ends lost 7 bases and 3 bases respectively, with 13 bases between them. Germline lookup yields CDR1 SQVTM and CDR2 ANQGSEA. CDR3 region: CSAPDTRYNEQFF. DNA of the CDR3: TGCAGCGCACCGGACACCCGCTACAATGAGCAGTTCTTC.

The chain employs TRBV12-3 or TRBV12-4 and TRBJ1-1; tentative D call: TRBD1 (5 bases). The CDR3 is 13 amino acids. V gave up 7 bases and J gave up 7 bases, with 16 bases separating them. CDR3 nucleotide sequence: TGTGCCAGCACCGGGGCTGTCTTCCGTGAAGCTTTCTTT. This encodes CASTGAVFREAFF.

This clonotype has a handful of counts. V gene TRBV6-1 combines with J gene TRBJ1-3, with D possibly matching TRBD1 (5 bases). The germline CDR1 and CDR2 sequences are MNHNS and SASEGT. V dropped 6 bases and J dropped 0 bases, with 12 bases sitting between them. The CDR3 contains 15 residues. CDR3 nucleotide sequence: TGTGCCAGCAGCAGACCAGGGCACTCTGGAAACACCATATATTTT. This sequence encodes CASSRPGHSGNTIYF.

The chain has TRBV5-6 and TRBJ2-3; possible D gene TRBD2, 7 bases. Trimming took off 1 base at V and 0 bases at J, with 12 bases between the two ends. The length of the CDR3 is 16 residues. Looked up from germline, CDR1 is SGHDT and CDR2 is YYEEEE. CDR3 region: CASSLSGTTSTDTQYF. CDR3 sequence (DNA): TGTGCCAGCAGCTTGAGCGGGACAACTAGCACAGATACGCAGTATTTT.

This clonotype was counted only a few times. V gene TRBV5-1 combines with J gene TRBJ2-7; 8 nucleotides align to TRBD1. There are 13 residues in the CDR3. Germline V gene data show CDR1 as SGHRS and CDR2 as YFSETQ. Germline trimming cut 3 bases from V and 12 bases from J; bases unmatched to any gene: 11. The CDR3 spells CASSSLQGAPPYF. As DNA, the CDR3 is TGCGCCAGCAGCTCTCTCCAGGGGGCGCCGCCGTACTTC.

This clonotype was seen a few times. This chain uses TRBV5-1 with TRBJ2-2, with 12 bases lining up with TRBD2. The CDR3 sequence is 17 residues long. Per germline, CDR1 SGHRS and CDR2 YFSETQ. The J segment lost 1 base and the V segment lost 4 bases, leaving 5 bases of the junction unmatched. CDR3 protein: CASSTGLAGLNTGELFF. The CDR3 DNA reads as TGCGCCAGCAGCACCGGACTAGCGGGATTGAACACCGGGGAGCTGTTTTTT.

V is TRBV10-3 and J is TRBJ2-2, with D unresolved. Deletions cut 6 bases from V and 0 bases from J, with 2 bases between. This CDR3 has 12 amino acids. Germline CDR1 reads ENHRY; CDR2 reads SYGVKD. This CDR3 is CAISPNTGELFF. The CDR3 DNA sequence: TGTGCCATCAGCCCGAACACCGGGGAGCTGTTTTTT.

The chain couples TRBV12-3 or TRBV12-4 to TRBJ2-4; no reliable D call. V gave up 3 bases and J gave up 9 bases, with 6 bases separating them. The CDR3 is made up of 11 amino acids. The CDR3 DNA sequence: TGTGCCAGCAGTTTCGGCGTCATTCAGTACTTC. The encoded protein is CASSFGVIQYF.

J is TRBJ2-7 and V is TRBV5-1; TRBD2 aligns across 11 bases. The CDR3 sequence is 14 residues long. V dropped 1 base and J dropped 7; count of bases not matched to a gene: 4. CDR1 is SGHRS, CDR2 YFSETQ, per germline. The DNA of the CDR3 is TGCGCCAGCAGCTTGACTAGCGGGGGCCTGGAGCAGTACTTC. Protein sequence: CASSLTSGGLEQYF.

The J gene is TRBJ1-2, the V gene TRBV20-1; D is possibly TRBD1 (5 bases). Trimming took off 3 bases at V and 4 bases at J, with 15 bases between the two ends. CDR3 length: 14 amino acids. Germline assignment: CDR1 DFQATT and CDR2 SNEGSKA (reference sequence). The CDR3 DNA sequence: TGCAGTGCTAGGCGCCTAAGGGGTACCTATGGCTACACCTTC. Amino acid sequence: CSARRLRGTYGYTF.

This clonotype was seen only a few times. The CDR3 sequence: CATSRVSGGLGFGAEQFF. The CDR3 DNA sequence: TGTGCCACCAGCAGGGTTAGCGGAGGTCTAGGCTTTGGTGCTGAGCAGTTCTTC. The chain recombines TRBV15 with TRBJ2-1, with a possible D match to TRBD2 (6 bases). Germline CDR1 and CDR2: LNHNV and YYDKDF (reference sequence). CDR3 size: 18 residues. The V end was cut by 3 bases, the J end by 9 bases, with 27 bases between.

This clonotype has more than one count but fewer than ten. This rearrangement joins TRBV7-9 to TRBJ2-3; tentatively, D is TRBD2 (6 bases). CDR3 size: 15 residues. Germline CDR1 and CDR2: SEHNR and FQNEAQ (reference sequence). Trimming pared 4 bases from V and 4 bases from J, leaving 15 bases between. In DNA form, the CDR3 reads TGTGCCAGCAGCTCAGCGGGTCTGGGGGCAGATACGCAGTATTTT. This encodes CASSSAGLGADTQYF.

In this sample, this clonotype turned up a few times. The rearrangement joins TRBV10-2 to TRBJ2-7; D gene unclear. CDR1 is WSHSY and CDR2 is SAAADI in the germline V gene. Trimming left V 4 bases short and J 2 bases short, with 18 bases between. This CDR3 is built from 16 residues. The CDR3 loop reads CASSVSPLRVPYEQYF. CDR3 DNA sequence: TGCGCCAGCAGTGTGAGTCCACTTAGGGTCCCCTACGAGCAGTACTTC.

In this sample, this clonotype turned up once. This chain's CDR3 is CASSIGGLAGEDIQYF. The DNA for the CDR3 is TGTGCCAGTAGTATAGGAGGACTAGCGGGAGAGGACATTCAGTACTTC. The chain links TRBV19 to TRBJ2-4, with 13 bases fitting TRBD2. Germline V CDR1 and CDR2: LNHDA, SQIVND (reference sequence). The length of the CDR3 is 16 residues. V trimming: 1 base; J trimming: 8 bases; junction bases outside the gene matches: 5. Drawing the rest from reference TRBV19 and TRBJ2-4, the complete variable domain is DGGITQSPKYLFRKEGQNVTLSCEQNLNHDAMYWYRQDPGQGLRLIYYSQIVNDFQKGDIAEGYSVSREKKESFPLTVTSAQKNPTAFYLCASSIGGLAGEDIQYFGAGTRLSVL.

In this sample, this clonotype turned up a few times. The chain is built from TRBV10-3 and TRBJ2-3, with 8 positions matching TRBD2. Germline V gene data show CDR1 as ENHRY and CDR2 as SYGVKD. The J segment lost 2 bases and the V segment lost 3 bases, leaving 7 bases of the junction unmatched. The CDR3 consists of 16 residues. DNA for the CDR3: TGTGCCATCAGTGAATCTAGCGGGTCGTACACAGATACGCAGTATTTT. This encodes CAISESSGSYTDTQYF.

This clonotype has a handful of counts. The rearrangement uses TRBV5-1 and TRBJ2-3, with 7 bases aligning to TRBD2. Trimming at V came to 6 bases and at J to 4 bases, leaving 11 bases not matched to a gene. CDR1 is SGHRS and CDR2 is YFSETQ in the germline V gene. The CDR3 has 15 residues. The CDR3 loop reads CASNKRGALPDTQYF. CDR3 coding DNA: TGCGCCAGCAATAAGCGGGGCGCCCTCCCAGATACGCAGTATTTT.